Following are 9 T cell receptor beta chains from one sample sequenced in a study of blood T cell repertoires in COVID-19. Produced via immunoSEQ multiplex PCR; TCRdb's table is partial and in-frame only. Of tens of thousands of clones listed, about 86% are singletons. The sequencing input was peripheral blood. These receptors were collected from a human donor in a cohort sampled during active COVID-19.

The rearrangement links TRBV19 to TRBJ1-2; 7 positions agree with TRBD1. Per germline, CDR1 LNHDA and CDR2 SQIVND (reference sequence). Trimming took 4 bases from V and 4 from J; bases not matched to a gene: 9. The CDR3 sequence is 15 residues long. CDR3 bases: TGTGCCAGTAGTAGAACAGGGGAGAGCTTCTATGGCTACACCTTC. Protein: CASSRTGESFYGYTF.

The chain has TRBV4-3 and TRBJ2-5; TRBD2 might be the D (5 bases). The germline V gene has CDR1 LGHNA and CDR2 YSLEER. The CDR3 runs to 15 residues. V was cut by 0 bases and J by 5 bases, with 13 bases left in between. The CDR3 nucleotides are TGCGCCAGCAGCCAAGAGGCGACGGGGTTGGAGACCCAGTACTTC. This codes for CASSQEATGLETQYF.

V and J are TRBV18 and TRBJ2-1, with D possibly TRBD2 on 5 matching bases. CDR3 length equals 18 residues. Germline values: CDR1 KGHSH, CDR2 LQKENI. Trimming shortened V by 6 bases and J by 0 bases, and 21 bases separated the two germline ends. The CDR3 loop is CASSSERPRTFSYNEQFF. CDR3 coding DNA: TGTGCCAGCTCTTCCGAGCGGCCCCGGACGTTCTCCTACAATGAGCAGTTCTTC.

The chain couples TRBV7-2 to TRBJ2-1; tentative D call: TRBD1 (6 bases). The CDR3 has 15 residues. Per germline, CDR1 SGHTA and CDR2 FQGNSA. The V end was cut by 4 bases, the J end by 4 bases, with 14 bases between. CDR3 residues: CASSSGHDFYNEQFF. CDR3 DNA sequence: TGTGCCAGCAGCTCGGGACACGACTTTTACAATGAGCAGTTCTTC.

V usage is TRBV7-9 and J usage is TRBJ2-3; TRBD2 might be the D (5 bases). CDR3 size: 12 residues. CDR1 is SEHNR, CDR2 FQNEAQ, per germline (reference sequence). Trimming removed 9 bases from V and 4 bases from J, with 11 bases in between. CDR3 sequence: CARSGRSDTQYF. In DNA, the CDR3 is TGTGCCAGGTCGGGGAGATCAGATACGCAGTATTTT.

For the CDR3, the DNA is TGTGCCAGCAGCGAGACAGCCTCTGGAAACACCATATATTTT. It encodes CASSETASGNTIYF. V usage is TRBV9 and J usage is TRBJ1-3, with D possibly TRBD1 on 5 matching bases. The CDR3 contains 14 residues. Deletions cut 3 bases from V and 0 bases from J, with 7 bases between. Germline V lookup: CDR1 SGDLS, CDR2 YYNGEE.

The DNA for the CDR3 is TGCAGCGTTGCGGGGGAAAGATTAGAAGCTTTCTTT. Amino acid sequence: CSVAGERLEAFF. The rearrangement uses TRBV29-1 and TRBJ1-1, with D maybe TRBD1 (5 bases). V was shortened by 4 bases and J by 8 bases, with 14 bases between the two germline ends. The CDR3 consists of 12 residues. CDR1 and CDR2 from the germline V gene are SQVTM and ANQGSEA.

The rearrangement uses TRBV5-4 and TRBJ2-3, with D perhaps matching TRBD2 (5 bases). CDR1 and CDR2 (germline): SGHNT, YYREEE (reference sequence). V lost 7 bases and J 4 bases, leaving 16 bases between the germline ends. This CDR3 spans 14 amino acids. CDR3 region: CASHVGERPDTQYF. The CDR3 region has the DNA TGTGCCAGCCATGTTGGGGAGCGGCCAGATACGCAGTATTTT.

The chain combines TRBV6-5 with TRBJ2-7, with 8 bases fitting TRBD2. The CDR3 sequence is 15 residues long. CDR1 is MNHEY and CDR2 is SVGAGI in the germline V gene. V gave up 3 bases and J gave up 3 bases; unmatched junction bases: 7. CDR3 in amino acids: CASSYLVAGSYEQYF. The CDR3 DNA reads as TGTGCCAGCAGTTATCTGGTAGCGGGAAGCTACGAGCAGTACTTC.